This TCR beta chain is from a study of beta chain features in type 1 diabetes. Sequencing targeted expressed TCRB transcripts, as all isolated RNA had been reverse transcribed. Repertoires were generated with immunoSEQ multiplex PCR, while TCRdb's copy carries only in-frame clones and drops some. The data hold roughly 310,000 clones, with approximately 10% observed a single time. There are a few counts of this clone. With 4 bases removed from V and 1 base from J, the gap between germline ends came to 14 bases. The CDR3 loop spans 16 amino acids. Per germline, CDR1 MDHEN and CDR2 SYDVKM. The V and J genes are TRBV28 and TRBJ1-5, with a possible D match to TRBD1 (6 bases). The origin of this receptor is a woman in her 30s in good health. The sample consisted of naive CD4+ T cells from blood. The DNA of the CDR3 is TGTGCCAGCAGTTCCCAGGGGACGAGGAGCAATCAGCCCCAGCATTTT. This translates into CASSSQGTRSNQPQHF.